Below, 29 T cell receptor beta chains from the same sample are listed, as sequenced in a study of monozygotic twins with inflammatory bowel disease. Using the 5' RACE reads, TCRdb records one entry per CDR3 protein without DNA. In all, the sample yields nearly 45,000 distinct CDR3 sequences. Material for sequencing was blood. These receptors all stem from a human donor with ulcerative colitis or Crohn's disease, or a healthy co-twin of an affected twin (not recorded which).

This sequence joins TRBV3-1 and TRBJ2-7; absent DNA, TCRdb's TRBD2 call cannot be checked. Germline V gene sequence: CDR1 LGHDT, CDR2 YNNKEL (reference sequence). This CDR3 spans 20 amino acids. CDR3: CASSPQSSTSRRRRGYEQYF.

The chain uses TRBV7-9 and TRBJ2-2. Germline V gives CDR1 SEHNR, CDR2 FQNEAQ (reference sequence). The CDR3 runs to 14 residues. CDR3 loop: CASSLFEVTGELFF.

This rearrangement joins TRBV5-6 to TRBJ2-5; as DNA is missing, the TRBD1 call by TCRdb cannot be tested. Per germline, CDR1 SGHDT and CDR2 YYEEEE. The CDR3 has 13 amino acids. The CDR3 sequence is CASSFPGLQTQYF.

This chain links TRBV6-5 with TRBJ2-7; lacking DNA, the TRBD2 call made by TCRdb goes unchecked. The germline CDR1 and CDR2 sequences are MNHEY and SVGAGI. The CDR3 covers 14 residues. The CDR3 sequence: CASSLLAGGGEQYF.

The chain links TRBV5-1 to TRBJ2-3; TCRdb's assignment of TRBD1 cannot be checked, as there is no DNA. The CDR3 consists of 15 residues. Germline V gene data show CDR1 as SGHRS and CDR2 as YFSETQ. CDR3 amino acids: CASSLVEGDTDTQYF.

CDR3 amino acids: CASSQGDRDNQPQHF. V gene TRBV4-1 combines with J gene TRBJ1-5; TCRdb returns TRBD1, unconfirmable since there is no DNA. This CDR3 has 15 amino acids. Germline values: CDR1 MGHRA, CDR2 YSYEKL.

CDR3 amino acids: CASSPAGTGDNQPQHF. V usage is TRBV6-1 and J usage is TRBJ1-5; without DNA, the TCRdb call of TRBD1 cannot be checked. Germline V gives CDR1 MNHNS, CDR2 SASEGT. This CDR3 has 16 residues.

The chain links TRBV12-3 or TRBV12-4 to TRBJ1-1; TCRdb's D call, TRBD1, is unchecked because there is no DNA. The CDR3 is made up of 14 amino acids. The CDR3 is CASTIQGFYTEAFF.

This chain links TRBV4-1 with TRBJ1-4; TCRdb reports TRBD1, a call that lacks DNA to check it against. Looked up from germline, CDR1 is MGHRA and CDR2 is YSYEKL. This CDR3 spans 15 amino acids. CDR3 sequence: CASSQVARGSEKLFF.

V usage is TRBV20-1 and J usage is TRBJ1-3. Germline lookup yields CDR1 DFQATT and CDR2 SNEGSKA (reference sequence). This CDR3 comprises 13 residues. This chain's CDR3 is CSAGRYSGNTIYF.

The chain joins TRBV24-1 to TRBJ2-1. CDR3 size: 12 residues. Germline lookup yields CDR1 KGHDR and CDR2 SFDVKD. CDR3 loop: CATSMEYNEQFF.

J is TRBJ1-5 and V is TRBV20-1. Germline CDR1 reads DFQATT; CDR2 reads SNEGSKA (reference sequence). CDR3 length equals 14 residues. The CDR3 loop reads CSARNATVNQPQHF.

The gene calls are TRBV7-2 and TRBJ1-2; no DNA is available, so the TRBD1 call from TCRdb remains unchecked. There are 14 residues in the CDR3. The germline CDR1 and CDR2 sequences are SGHTA and FQGNSA. CDR3 sequence: CASSVTGTGYGYTF.

V and J are TRBV15 and TRBJ1-2; TCRdb designates TRBD1, a call that cannot be tested without DNA. Germline V gene data show CDR1 as LNHNV and CDR2 as YYDKDF (reference sequence). The CDR3 consists of 14 residues. CDR3 loop: CATSMGRGQYGYTF.

V usage is TRBV5-1 and J usage is TRBJ2-7; TCRdb selects TRBD1, and the lack of DNA leaves this call unchecked. Germline V lookup: CDR1 SGHRS, CDR2 YFSETQ. This CDR3 has 12 amino acids. The CDR3 sequence: CASRGGADEQYF.

This chain joins TRBV20-1 and TRBJ2-3; the D call of TRBD2 rests on TCRdb alone, since no DNA is present to check it. Germline V gives CDR1 DFQATT, CDR2 SNEGSKA (reference sequence). The length of the CDR3 is 14 residues. The chain's CDR3 is CSAGGGGLTDTQYF.

The chain carries TRBV15 and TRBJ2-7. There are 11 residues in the CDR3. Germline values: CDR1 LNHNV, CDR2 YYDKDF (reference sequence). The CDR3 loop is CATSNLIEQYF.

The CDR3 spells CASSRQRANTGELFF. The chain recombines TRBV3-1 with TRBJ2-2; TCRdb designates TRBD1, a call that cannot be tested without DNA. The CDR3 has 15 residues. Germline V CDR1 and CDR2: LGHDT, YNNKEL (reference sequence).

The chain combines TRBV5-1 with TRBJ1-2; TCRdb selects TRBD1, and the lack of DNA leaves this call unchecked. Per the germline V gene, CDR1 is SGHRS and CDR2 is YFSETQ. There are 14 residues in the CDR3. CDR3 amino acids: CASSLGQQAYGYTF.

This sequence joins TRBV28 and TRBJ2-7; TCRdb lists TRBD2, though no DNA is available to test this call. The CDR3 spans 16 residues. In germline, CDR1 is MDHEN, CDR2 SYDVKM. The CDR3: CASRTQGGWSNYEQYF. Supplemented by reference TRBV28 and TRBJ2-7, the full variable domain reads DVKVTQSSRYLVKRTGEKVFLECVQDMDHENMFWYRQDPGLGLRLIYFSYDVKMKEKGDIPEGYSVSREKKERFSLILESASTNQTSMYLCASRTQGGWSNYEQYFGPGTRLTVT.

This chain joins TRBV6-2 or TRBV6-3 and TRBJ1-2; absent DNA, TCRdb's TRBD1 call cannot be checked. The CDR3 is 13 amino acids. CDR1 and CDR2 (germline): MNHEY, SVGEGT. Here the CDR3 reads CASSASTGLGYTF.

The chain employs TRBV14 and TRBJ1-2. The CDR3 spans 15 residues. Germline lookup yields CDR1 SGHDN and CDR2 FVKESK. The CDR3 sequence is CASSQELSSNYGYTF.

The V and J genes are TRBV5-1 and TRBJ2-2; TCRdb calls TRBD1, which cannot be checked without DNA. This CDR3 spans 17 amino acids. Germline CDR1 is SGHRS and CDR2 is YFSETQ. CDR3 protein: CASRVDRAPSAGGELFF.

The chain combines TRBV5-4 with TRBJ2-7; the D gene TCRdb calls, TRBD1, cannot be checked with no DNA. This CDR3 has 15 amino acids. Germline V gene sequence: CDR1 SGHNT, CDR2 YYREEE (reference sequence). The CDR3 loop is CASSFPGQGAYEQYF.

CDR3 in amino acids: CASSFEGRDSPLHF. The chain joins TRBV5-1 to TRBJ1-6. The CDR3 extends over 14 amino acids. Germline V lookup: CDR1 SGHRS, CDR2 YFSETQ.

This rearrangement joins TRBV7-2 to TRBJ2-4; TCRdb gives TRBD1 as the D gene, but with no DNA this cannot be confirmed. Germline CDR1 is SGHTA and CDR2 is FQGNSA. The CDR3 is 15 amino acids. The CDR3 sequence is CASSPEVTGGNIQYF.

This chain connects TRBV6-1 to TRBJ2-5; as DNA is missing, the TRBD1 call by TCRdb cannot be tested. Per the germline V gene, CDR1 is MNHNS and CDR2 is SASEGT. The CDR3 contains 14 residues. Here the CDR3 reads CASSNRGGGETQYF.

The V gene is TRBV6-2 or TRBV6-3, the J gene TRBJ1-6; with no DNA, the TCRdb D assignment of TRBD1 cannot be verified. The germline V gene has CDR1 MNHEY and CDR2 SVGEGT. The length of the CDR3 is 18 residues. CDR3 amino acids: CASSYTTTGASYNSPLHF.

The chain carries TRBV6-5 and TRBJ2-5; TCRdb designates TRBD2, a call that cannot be tested without DNA. Germline V gene lookup returns CDR1 MNHEY and CDR2 SVGAGI. CDR3 length: 15 residues. This CDR3 is CASSSPSRAQETQYF.